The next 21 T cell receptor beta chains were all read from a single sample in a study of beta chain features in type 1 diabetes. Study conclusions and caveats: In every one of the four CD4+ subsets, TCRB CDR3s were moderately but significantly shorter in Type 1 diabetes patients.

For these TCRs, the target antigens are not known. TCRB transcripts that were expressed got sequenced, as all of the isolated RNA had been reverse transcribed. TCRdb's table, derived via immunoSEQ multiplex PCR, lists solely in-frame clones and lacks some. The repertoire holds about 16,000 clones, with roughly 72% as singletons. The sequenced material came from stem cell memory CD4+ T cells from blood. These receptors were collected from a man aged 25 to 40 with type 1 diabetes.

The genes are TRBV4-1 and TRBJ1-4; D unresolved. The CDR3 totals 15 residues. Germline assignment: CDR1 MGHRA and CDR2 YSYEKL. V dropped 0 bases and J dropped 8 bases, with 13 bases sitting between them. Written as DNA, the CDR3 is TGCGCCAGCAGCCAAGATTGGGCGACCCGGGAAAAACTGTTTTTT. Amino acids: CASSQDWATREKLFF.

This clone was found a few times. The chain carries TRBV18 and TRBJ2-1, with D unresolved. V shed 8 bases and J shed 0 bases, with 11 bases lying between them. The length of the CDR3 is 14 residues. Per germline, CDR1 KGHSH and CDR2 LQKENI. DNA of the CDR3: TGTGCCAGCGCGTACGTGAGCTCCTACAATGAGCAGTTCTTC. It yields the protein CASAYVSSYNEQFF.

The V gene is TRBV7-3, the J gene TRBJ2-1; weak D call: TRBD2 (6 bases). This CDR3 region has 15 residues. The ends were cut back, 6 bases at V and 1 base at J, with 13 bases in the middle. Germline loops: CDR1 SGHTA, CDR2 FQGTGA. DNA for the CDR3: TGTGCCAGCAGTACAGGCGGGGTGTCCTACAATGAGCAGTTCTTC. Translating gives CASSTGGVSYNEQFF.

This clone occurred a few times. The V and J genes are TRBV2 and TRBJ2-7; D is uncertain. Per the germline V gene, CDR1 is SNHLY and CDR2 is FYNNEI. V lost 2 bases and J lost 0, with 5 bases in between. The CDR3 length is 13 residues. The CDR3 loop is CASSEHNSYEQYF. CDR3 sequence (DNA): TGTGCCAGCAGTGAACACAACTCCTACGAGCAGTACTTC.

CDR3 coding DNA: TGTGCCAGCAGGGATTACAGGGCCGACACTGAAGCTTTCTTT. It yields the protein CASRDYRADTEAFF. V is TRBV27 and J is TRBJ1-1; maybe TRBD1 (6 bases). CDR1 and CDR2 (germline): MNHEY, SMNVEV (reference sequence). V gave up 6 bases and J gave up 3 bases, with 14 bases separating them. This CDR3 is 14 amino acids long.

The CDR3 sequence is CASSLSAGGYEQYF. For the CDR3, the DNA is TGTGCCAGCAGCTTATCGGCAGGGGGTTACGAGCAGTACTTC. The chain couples TRBV7-2 to TRBJ2-7, with 7 bases identical to TRBD1. This CDR3 spans 14 amino acids. Unmatched junction bases numbered 5, after V lost 2 bases and J lost 4 bases. Germline V gene lookup returns CDR1 SGHTA and CDR2 FQGNSA. The variable domain in full, completed from reference TRBV7-2 and TRBJ2-7, reads GAGVSQSPSNKVTEKGKDVELRCDPISGHTALYWYRQSLGQGLEFLIYFQGNSAPDKSGLPSDRFSAERTGGSVSTLTIQRTQQEDSAVYLCASSLSAGGYEQYFGPGTRLTVT.

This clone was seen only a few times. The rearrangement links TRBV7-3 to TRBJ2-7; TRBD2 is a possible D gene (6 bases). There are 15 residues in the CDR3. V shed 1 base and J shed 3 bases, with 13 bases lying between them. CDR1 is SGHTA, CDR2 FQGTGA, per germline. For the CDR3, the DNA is TGTGCCAGCAGCTTAAGGGCAGGAGGGATCTACGAGCAGTACTTC. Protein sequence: CASSLRAGGIYEQYF.

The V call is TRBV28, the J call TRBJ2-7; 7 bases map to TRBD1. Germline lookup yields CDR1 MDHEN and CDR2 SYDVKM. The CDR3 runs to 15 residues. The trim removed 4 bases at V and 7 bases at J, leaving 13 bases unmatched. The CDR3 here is CASSSPSDRVREQYF. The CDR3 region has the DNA TGTGCCAGCAGTTCCCCATCCGACAGGGTTCGGGAGCAGTACTTC. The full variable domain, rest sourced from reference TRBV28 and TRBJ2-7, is DVKVTQSSRYLVKRTGEKVFLECVQDMDHENMFWYRQDPGLGLRLIYFSYDVKMKEKGDIPEGYSVSREKKERFSLILESASTNQTSMYLCASSSPSDRVREQYFGPGTRLTVT.

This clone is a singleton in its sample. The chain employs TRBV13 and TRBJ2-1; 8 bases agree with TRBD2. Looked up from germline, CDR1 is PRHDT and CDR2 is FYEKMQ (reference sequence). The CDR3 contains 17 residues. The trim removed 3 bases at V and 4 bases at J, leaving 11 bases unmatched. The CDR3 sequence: CASSFQIAGGRYNEQFF. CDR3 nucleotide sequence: TGTGCCAGCAGCTTTCAAATTGCGGGGGGCCGATACAATGAGCAGTTCTTC.

CDR3 in amino acids: CASGRTGSSGANVLTF. The CDR3 coding sequence is TGCGCCAGCGGGCGGACAGGGTCCTCTGGGGCCAACGTCCTGACTTTC. J is TRBJ2-6 and V is TRBV5-1; TRBD1 matches at 8 bases. The CDR3 is 16 residues long. Germline CDR1 and CDR2: SGHRS and YFSETQ. V was clipped by 7 bases and J by 0 bases; unmatched bases: 6. Complete variable domain (other parts from reference TRBV5-1 and TRBJ2-6): KAGVTQTPRYLIKTRGQQVTLSCSPISGHRSVSWYQQTPGQGLQFLFEYFSETQRNKGNFPGRFSGRQFSNSRSEMNVSTLELGDSALYLCASGRTGSSGANVLTFGAGSRLTVL.

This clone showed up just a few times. This CDR3 reads CASSQAPQGSTDTQYF. CDR3 coding DNA: TGCGCCAGCAGCCAAGCTCCACAGGGGAGCACAGATACGCAGTATTTT. The chain carries TRBV4-3 and TRBJ2-3; TRBD1 agrees at 7 bases. The CDR3 consists of 16 residues. The ends lost 1 base at V and 0 bases at J; junction bases unmatched: 4. Germline-derived CDR1 and CDR2 are LGHNA and YSLEER.

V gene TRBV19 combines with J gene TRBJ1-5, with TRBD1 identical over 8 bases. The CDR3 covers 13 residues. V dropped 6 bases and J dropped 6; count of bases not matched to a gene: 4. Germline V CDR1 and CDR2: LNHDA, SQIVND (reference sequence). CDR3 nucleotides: TGTGCCAGTAGCACAGGGGGAGGTCAGCCCCAGCATTTT. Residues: CASSTGGGQPQHF.

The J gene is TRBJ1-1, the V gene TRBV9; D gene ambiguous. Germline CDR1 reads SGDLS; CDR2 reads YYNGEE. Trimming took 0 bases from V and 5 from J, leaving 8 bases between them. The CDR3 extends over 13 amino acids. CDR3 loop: CASSVESQTEAFF. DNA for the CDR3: TGTGCCAGCAGCGTAGAGAGCCAAACTGAAGCTTTCTTT.

The CDR3 here is CAWSNILAGRNTEAFF. The CDR3 bases are TGTGCCTGGAGTAATATTTTGGCGGGGCGGAACACTGAAGCTTTCTTT. J is TRBJ1-1 and V is TRBV30; TRBD1 might be the D (5 bases). Germline CDR1 and CDR2: GTSNPN and SVGIG (reference sequence). V lost 2 bases, J lost 1 base, and 17 bases lay in between. The CDR3 has 16 residues.

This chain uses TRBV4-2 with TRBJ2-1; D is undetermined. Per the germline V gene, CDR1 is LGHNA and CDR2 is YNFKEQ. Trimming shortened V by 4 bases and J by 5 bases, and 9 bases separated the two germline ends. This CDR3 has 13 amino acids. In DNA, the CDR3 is TGTGCCAGCAGCCTCGCTATCCACAATGAGCAGTTCTTC. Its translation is CASSLAIHNEQFF.

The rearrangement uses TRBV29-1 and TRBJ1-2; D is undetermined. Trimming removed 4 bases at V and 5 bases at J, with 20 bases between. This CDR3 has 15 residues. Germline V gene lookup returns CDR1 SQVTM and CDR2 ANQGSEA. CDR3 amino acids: CSVGEGTQGGYGYTF. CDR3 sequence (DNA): TGCAGCGTTGGGGAGGGAACACAAGGAGGGTATGGCTACACCTTC. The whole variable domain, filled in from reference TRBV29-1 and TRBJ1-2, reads SAVISQKPSRDICQRGTSLTIQCQVDSQVTMMFWYRQQPGQSLTLIATANQGSEATYESGFVIDKFPISRPNLTFSTLTVSNMSPEDSSIYLCSVGEGTQGGYGYTFGSGTRLTVV.

The DNA of the CDR3 is TGTGCCAGCAGCGTACAGCTCGGGACAGGGGCCCACGAGCAGTACTTC. The encoded protein is CASSVQLGTGAHEQYF. V usage is TRBV7-6 and J usage is TRBJ2-7, with 10 nucleotides matching TRBD1. This CDR3 contains 16 residues. The germline V gene has CDR1 SGHVS and CDR2 FNYEAQ. With 5 bases clipped from V and 5 bases from J, the junction kept 12 bases outside the gene matches.

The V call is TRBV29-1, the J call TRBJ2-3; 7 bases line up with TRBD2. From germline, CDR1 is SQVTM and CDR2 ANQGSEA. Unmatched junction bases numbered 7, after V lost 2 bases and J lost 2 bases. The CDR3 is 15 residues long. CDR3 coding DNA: TGCAGCGTTGAACGGCTGGGGACTAACACAGATACGCAGTATTTT. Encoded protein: CSVERLGTNTDTQYF.

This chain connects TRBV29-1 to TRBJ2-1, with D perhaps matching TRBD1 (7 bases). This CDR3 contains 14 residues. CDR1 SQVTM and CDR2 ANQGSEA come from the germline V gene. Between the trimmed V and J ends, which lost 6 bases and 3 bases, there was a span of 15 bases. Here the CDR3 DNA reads TGCAGCGTCAGACAGGGAGGAGACTACAATGAGCAGTTCTTC. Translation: CSVRQGGDYNEQFF.

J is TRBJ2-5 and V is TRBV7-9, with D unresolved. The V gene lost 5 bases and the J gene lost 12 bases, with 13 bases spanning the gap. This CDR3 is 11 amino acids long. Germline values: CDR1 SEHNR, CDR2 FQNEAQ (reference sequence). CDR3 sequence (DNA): TGTGCCAGCAGCACCGAAGGCCGGGAGTACTTC. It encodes CASSTEGREYF.

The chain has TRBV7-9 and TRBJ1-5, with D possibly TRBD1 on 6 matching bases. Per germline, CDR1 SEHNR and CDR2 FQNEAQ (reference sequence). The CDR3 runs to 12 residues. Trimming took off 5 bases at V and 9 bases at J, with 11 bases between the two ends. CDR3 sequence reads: CASSEQGRPQHF. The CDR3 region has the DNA TGTGCCAGCAGCGAACAGGGACGGCCCCAGCATTTT.